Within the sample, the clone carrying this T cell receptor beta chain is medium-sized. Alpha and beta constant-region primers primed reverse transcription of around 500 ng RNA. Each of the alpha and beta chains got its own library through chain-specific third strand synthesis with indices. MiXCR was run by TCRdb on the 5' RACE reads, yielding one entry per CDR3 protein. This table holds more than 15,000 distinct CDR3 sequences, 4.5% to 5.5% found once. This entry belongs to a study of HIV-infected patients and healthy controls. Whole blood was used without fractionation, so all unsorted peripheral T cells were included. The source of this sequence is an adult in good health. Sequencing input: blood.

The CDR3 loop is CSVEGGLGGDLEQYF. The CDR3 DNA reads as TGCAGCGTTGAAGGGGGCCTTGGTGGGGATCTCGAGCAGTACTTC. The chain links TRBV29-1 to TRBJ2-7; TRBD1 is a possible D gene (5 bases). Germline CDR1 is SQVTM and CDR2 is ANQGSEA. The germline V and J ends were trimmed by 1 base and 6 bases, with 19 bases remaining between them. The CDR3 is made up of 15 amino acids.